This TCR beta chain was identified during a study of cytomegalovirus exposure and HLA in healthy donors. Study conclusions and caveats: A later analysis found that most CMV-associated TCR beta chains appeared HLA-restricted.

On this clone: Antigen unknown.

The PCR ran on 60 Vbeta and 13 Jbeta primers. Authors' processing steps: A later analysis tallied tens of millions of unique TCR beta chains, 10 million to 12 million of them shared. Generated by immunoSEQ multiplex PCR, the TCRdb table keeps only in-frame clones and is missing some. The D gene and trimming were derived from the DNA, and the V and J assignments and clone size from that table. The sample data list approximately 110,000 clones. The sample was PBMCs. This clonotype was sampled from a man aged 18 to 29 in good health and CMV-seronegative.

The CDR3 protein is CASSLPGQGSYGYTF. CDR3 bases: TGTGCCAGCAGCCTGCCGGGACAGGGATCCTATGGCTACACCTTC. The chain is built from TRBV28 and TRBJ1-2; 9 bases line up with TRBD1. This CDR3 is built from 15 residues. CDR1 and CDR2 from the germline V gene are MDHEN and SYDVKM. J gave up 4 bases and V 6 bases, and 9 bases lay outside the gene matches.